This TCR beta chain was sequenced during a study of shared clonotypes between healthy human individuals. The CDR3 covers 12 residues. Trimming took off 4 bases at V and 6 bases at J, with 8 bases between the two ends. Germline V gene data show CDR1 as SNHLY and CDR2 as FYNNEI. Generated by immunoSEQ multiplex PCR, the TCRdb table keeps only in-frame clones and is missing some. Of 300,000 or so clones in the sample, around 67% were seen once. The gene calls are TRBV2 and TRBJ2-3; the D gene is possibly TRBD2 (6 bases). The receptor's source is a young man in good health. The sample taken for sequencing was memory CD4+ T cells sorted from blood. Subset noted: CD45RA-negative fraction. CDR3 sequence reads: CASSAGTDTQYF. The CDR3 DNA is TGTGCCAGCAGTGCCGGGACTGATACGCAGTATTTT.